This entry concerns a single T cell receptor (beta chain). Original processing methods: Researchers report that nucleated cell counts were estimated from reference gene primer amplification. Clones were read by immunoSEQ multiplex PCR, and TCRdb kept only the in-frame ones, dropping some. The DNA gave D and trimming, while V, J and clone size come from that table. Here the sample spans some 250,000 clones, more than 75% being singletons. These data originate in a study of blood T cell repertoires in COVID-19. Study summary: From the United States, Italy and Spain came samples of acute and convalescent COVID-19. The cDNA or gDNA used as material had been derived from T cells, B-cell-depleted T cells, or PBMCs.

V lost 6 bases and J lost 4; bases outside the gene matches: 11. The CDR3 is made up of 16 amino acids. Germline V CDR1 and CDR2: WSHSY, SAAADI. The V call is TRBV10-2, the J call TRBJ2-3, with 9 bases matching TRBD2. The sequencing sample was made of peripheral blood. This clonotype was obtained from an older woman with active or convalescent COVID-19. CDR3: CASRSGLAPVADTQYF. The CDR3 DNA follows: TGCGCCAGCAGGTCGGGACTAGCCCCAGTTGCAGATACGCAGTATTTT.